What follows are 6 T cell receptor beta chains derived from one specimen sequenced in a study of beta chain features in type 1 diabetes (dated by TCRdb to 2017 to 2018). On the study overall, not on this receptor specifically: Type 1 diabetes patients showed a moderate but significant shortening of TCRB CDR3 length in all four CD4+ subsets.

Libraries were prepared through the immunoSEQ multiplex PCR assay. The High Capacity cDNA Reverse Transcription Kit was used to reverse transcribe all of the isolated RNA, meaning that expressed TCRB transcripts were what got sequenced. TCRdb mirrors the immuneACCESS table, restricted to in-frame sequences. Some clones are absent from its copies; in checked studies, under half trace to an unresolved V gene, and the reason for the others is unknown. The sample records some 640,000 clones, roughly 13% of which are singletons. 0.035% to 0.04% of the sample is held by the ten biggest clonotypes. Their target antigens are unknown. Sequencing was done on a sample of naive CD4+ T cells from blood. The sample's cell subset or site label, decoded: true naive CD4+ T cells. The receptors were sampled from a man younger than 35 with type 1 diabetes.

Only a few counts were recorded for this clone. This chain connects TRBV5-1 to TRBJ2-3, with TRBD2 matching over 7 bases. Germline V gene data show CDR1 as SGHRS and CDR2 as YFSETQ. This CDR3 has 16 amino acids. The trim removed 4 bases at V and 0 bases at J, leaving 8 bases unmatched. The CDR3 here is CASSLALAVSTDTQYF. CDR3 in DNA: TGCGCCAGCAGCCTGGCCCTAGCGGTTAGCACAGATACGCAGTATTTT.

The CDR3 loop reads CASSAGGAYEQYF. The CDR3 DNA follows: TGTGCCAGCAGCGCCGGGGGGGCCTACGAGCAGTACTTC. The chain couples TRBV9 to TRBJ2-7; 8 bases line up with TRBD2. Germline loops: CDR1 SGDLS, CDR2 YYNGEE. J was trimmed by 2 bases and V by 3 bases; bases with no gene match: 1. This CDR3 is 13 amino acids long.

This clone was recorded a few times. The chain has TRBV9 and TRBJ2-1, with TRBD2 identical over 9 bases. Germline V gene data show CDR1 as SGDLS and CDR2 as YYNGEE. V was pared by 6 bases and J by 6 bases, with 10 bases of the junction left unmatched. This CDR3 has 15 residues. CDR3 loop: CASNLGTSGSNEQFF. CDR3 bases: TGTGCCAGCAACCTAGGAACTAGCGGGTCCAATGAGCAGTTCTTC.

This clone has a handful of counts. CDR3 in amino acids: CASSSGQGPFSYEQYF. For the CDR3, the DNA is TGTGCCAGCAGCTCTGGACAGGGGCCATTCTCCTACGAGCAGTACTTC. J is TRBJ2-7 and V is TRBV5-6; 9 bases line up with TRBD1. The CDR3 runs 16 residues. V lost 3 bases, J lost 0 bases, and 7 bases stayed unmatched. Looked up from germline, CDR1 is SGHDT and CDR2 is YYEEEE.

This clone was seen only a few times. This chain links TRBV4-3 with TRBJ1-5, with 9 bases identical to TRBD1. This CDR3 contains 18 residues. Trimming took 3 bases from V and 9 from J; bases not matched to a gene: 18. Germline V lookup: CDR1 LGHNA, CDR2 YSLEER. The CDR3 DNA reads TGCGCCAGCAGCCAGTTCACTCCGGGACAGGGCATGAGCTGGCCCCAGCATTTT. Protein: CASSQFTPGQGMSWPQHF.

V and J are TRBV7-2 and TRBJ1-2; no definite D call. The CDR3 length is 14 residues. CDR1 is SGHTA and CDR2 is FQGNSA in the germline V gene. V dropped 3 bases and J dropped 4 bases, with 12 bases sitting between them. CDR3 in DNA: TGTGCCAGCAGCTTGCAGGCTTCTGGCTATGGCTACACCTTC. It yields the protein CASSLQASGYGYTF.